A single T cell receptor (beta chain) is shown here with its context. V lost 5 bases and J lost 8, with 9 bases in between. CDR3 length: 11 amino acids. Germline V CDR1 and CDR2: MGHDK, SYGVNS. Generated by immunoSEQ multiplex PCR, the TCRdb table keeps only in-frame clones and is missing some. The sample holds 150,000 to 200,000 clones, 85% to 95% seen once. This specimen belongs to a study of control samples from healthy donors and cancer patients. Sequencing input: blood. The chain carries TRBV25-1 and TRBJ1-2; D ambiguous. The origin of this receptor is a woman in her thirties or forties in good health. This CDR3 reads CASSPGGGYTF. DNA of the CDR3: TGTGCCAGCAGTCCAGGCGGAGGCTACACCTTC.